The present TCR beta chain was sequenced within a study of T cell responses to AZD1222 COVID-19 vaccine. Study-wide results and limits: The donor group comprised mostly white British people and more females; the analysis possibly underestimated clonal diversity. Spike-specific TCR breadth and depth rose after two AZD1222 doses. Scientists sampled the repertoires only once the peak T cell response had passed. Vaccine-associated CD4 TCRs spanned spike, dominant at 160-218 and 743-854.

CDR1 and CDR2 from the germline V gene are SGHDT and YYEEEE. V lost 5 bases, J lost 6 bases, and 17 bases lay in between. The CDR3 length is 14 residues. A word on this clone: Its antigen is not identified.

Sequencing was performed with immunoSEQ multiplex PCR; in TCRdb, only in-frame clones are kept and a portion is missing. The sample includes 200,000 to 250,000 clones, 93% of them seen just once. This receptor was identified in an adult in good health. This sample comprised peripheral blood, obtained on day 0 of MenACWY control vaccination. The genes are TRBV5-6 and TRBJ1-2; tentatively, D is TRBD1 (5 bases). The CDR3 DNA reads TGTGCCAGCAGGTCCGGGACCTCCAGACATGGCTACACCTTC. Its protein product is CASRSGTSRHGYTF.